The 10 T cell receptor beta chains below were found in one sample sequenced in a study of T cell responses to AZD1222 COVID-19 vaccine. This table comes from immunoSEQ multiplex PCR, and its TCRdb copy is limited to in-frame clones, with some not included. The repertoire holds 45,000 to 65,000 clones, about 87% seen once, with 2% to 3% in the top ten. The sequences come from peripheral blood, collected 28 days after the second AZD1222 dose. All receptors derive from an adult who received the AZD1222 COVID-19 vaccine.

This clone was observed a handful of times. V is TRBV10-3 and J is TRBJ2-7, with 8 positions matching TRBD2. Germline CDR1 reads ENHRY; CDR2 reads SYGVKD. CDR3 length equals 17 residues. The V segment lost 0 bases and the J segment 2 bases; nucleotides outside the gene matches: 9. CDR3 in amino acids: CAISESTGLVRPYEQYF. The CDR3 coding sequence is TGTGCCATCAGTGAGTCGACGGGACTAGTAAGGCCCTACGAGCAGTACTTC.

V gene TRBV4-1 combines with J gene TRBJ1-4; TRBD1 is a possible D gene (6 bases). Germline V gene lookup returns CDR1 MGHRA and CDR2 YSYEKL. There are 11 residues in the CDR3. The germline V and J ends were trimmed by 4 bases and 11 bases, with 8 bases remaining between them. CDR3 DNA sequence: TGCGCCAGCAGCCTGGGGGCGAAACTGTTTTTT. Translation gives CASSLGAKLFF.

In DNA, the CDR3 is TGTGCCAGCAGCTGGGAGGGAGTCTTTGGAAACACCATATATTTT. Translating gives CASSWEGVFGNTIYF. This rearrangement joins TRBV7-9 to TRBJ1-3; no firm D call. Germline CDR1 is SEHNR and CDR2 is FQNEAQ (reference sequence). The V and J ends lost 4 bases and 3 bases respectively, with 13 bases between them. The CDR3 is 15 amino acids. The full variable domain, completed using reference TRBV7-9 and TRBJ1-3, is DTGVSQNPRHKITKRGQNVTFRCDPISEHNRLYWYRQTLGQGPEFLTYFQNEAQLEKSRLLSDRFSAERPKGSFSTLEIQRTEQGDSAMYLCASSWEGVFGNTIYFGEGSWLTVV.

CDR3 sequence reads: CASSSRTGTYEQYF. In DNA, the CDR3 is TGTGCCAGCAGCTCCCGGACAGGGACCTACGAGCAGTACTTC. The chain is built from TRBV11-2 and TRBJ2-7, with 8 bases aligning to TRBD1. This CDR3 is 14 amino acids long. CDR1 is SGHAT, CDR2 FQNNGV, per germline. Unmatched junction bases numbered 4, after V lost 4 bases and J lost 2 bases. Based on the CDR3 plus reference TRBV11-2 and TRBJ2-7, the full variable domain is EAGVAQSPRYKIIEKRQSVAFWCNPISGHATLYWYQQILGQGPKLLIQFQNNGVVDDSQLPKDRFSAERLKGVDSTLKIQPAKLEDSAVYLCASSSRTGTYEQYFGPGTRLTVT.

CDR3 coding DNA: TGTGCCAGCAGCTCTATCGACAGGGGTGGGGGAGAGACCCAGTACTTC. Residues: CASSSIDRGGGETQYF. V gene TRBV7-2 combines with J gene TRBJ2-5; 8 bases match TRBD1. Germline lookup yields CDR1 SGHTA and CDR2 FQGNSA. The CDR3 length is 16 residues. The trim removed 4 bases at V and 4 bases at J, leaving 11 bases unmatched.

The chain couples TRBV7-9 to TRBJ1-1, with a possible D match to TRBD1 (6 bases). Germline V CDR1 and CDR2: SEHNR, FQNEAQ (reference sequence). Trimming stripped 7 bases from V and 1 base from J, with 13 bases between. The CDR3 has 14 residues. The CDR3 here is CASIVSGANTEAFF. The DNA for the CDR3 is TGTGCCAGCATCGTTTCGGGGGCGAACACTGAAGCTTTCTTT.

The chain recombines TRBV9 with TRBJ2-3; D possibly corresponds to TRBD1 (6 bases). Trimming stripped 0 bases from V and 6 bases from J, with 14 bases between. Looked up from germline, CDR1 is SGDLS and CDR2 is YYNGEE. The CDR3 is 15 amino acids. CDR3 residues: CASSVGGQGFDTQYF. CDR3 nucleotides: TGTGCCAGCAGCGTAGGAGGGCAGGGGTTCGATACGCAGTATTTT.

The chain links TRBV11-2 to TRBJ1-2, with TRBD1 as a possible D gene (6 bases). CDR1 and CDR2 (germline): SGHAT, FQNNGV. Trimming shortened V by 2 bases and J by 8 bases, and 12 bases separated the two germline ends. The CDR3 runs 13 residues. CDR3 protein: CASSLSRGWGYTF. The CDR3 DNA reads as TGTGCCAGCAGCTTAAGCAGGGGCTGGGGCTACACCTTC.

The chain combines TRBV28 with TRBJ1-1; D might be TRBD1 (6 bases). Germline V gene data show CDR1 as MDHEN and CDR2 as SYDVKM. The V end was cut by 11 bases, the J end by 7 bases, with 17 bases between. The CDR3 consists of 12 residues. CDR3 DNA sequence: TGTGCCGCCCAAAAAGGGGGAAGTGAAGCTTTCTTT. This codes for CAAQKGGSEAFF.

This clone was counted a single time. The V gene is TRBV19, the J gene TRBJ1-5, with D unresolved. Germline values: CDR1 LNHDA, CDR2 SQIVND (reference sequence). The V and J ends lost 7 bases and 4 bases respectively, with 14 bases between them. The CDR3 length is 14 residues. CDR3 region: CASNNGRSNQPQHF. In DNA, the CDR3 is TGTGCCAGTAACAACGGGAGGAGTAATCAGCCCCAGCATTTT.